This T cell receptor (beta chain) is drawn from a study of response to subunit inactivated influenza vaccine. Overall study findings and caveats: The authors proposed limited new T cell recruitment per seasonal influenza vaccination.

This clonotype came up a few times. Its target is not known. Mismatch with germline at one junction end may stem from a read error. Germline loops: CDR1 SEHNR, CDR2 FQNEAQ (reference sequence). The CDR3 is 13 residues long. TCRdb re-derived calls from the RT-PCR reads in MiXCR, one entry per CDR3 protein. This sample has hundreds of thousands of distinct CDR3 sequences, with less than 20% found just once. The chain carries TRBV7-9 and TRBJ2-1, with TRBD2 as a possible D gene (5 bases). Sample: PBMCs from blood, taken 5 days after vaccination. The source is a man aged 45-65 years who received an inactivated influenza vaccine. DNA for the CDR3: TGTGCCAGCAGCTTAGAGGTGGACCGACGGGAAAACTTC. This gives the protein CASSLEVDRRENF.